The 9 T cell receptor beta chains presented below share a single source sample, sequenced in a study of cytomegalovirus exposure and HLA in healthy donors. Vbeta (60) and Jbeta (13) primers were used in the PCR. Method: immunoSEQ multiplex PCR; TCRdb's copy keeps in-frame clones and lacks some. The table shows 150,000 to 200,000 clones, with about four fifths occurring only once. Source material: PBMCs. The receptors shown here come from a man in his forties or fifties in good health and CMV-seronegative.

The chain is built from TRBV4-3 and TRBJ2-2; D might be TRBD1 (5 bases). The CDR3 has 16 amino acids. The V and J ends lost 0 bases and 5 bases respectively, with 13 bases between them. Germline V gene lookup returns CDR1 LGHNA and CDR2 YSLEER. Written as DNA, the CDR3 is TGCGCCAGCAGCCAAGAGGGGCAGGGAACTACCGGGGAGCTGTTTTTT. This codes for CASSQEGQGTTGELFF.

This sequence joins TRBV5-4 and TRBJ2-7; 12 nucleotides match TRBD2. V was pared by 0 bases and J by 2 bases, with 0 bases of the junction left unmatched. This CDR3 is 15 amino acids long. The germline V gene has CDR1 SGHNT and CDR2 YYREEE (reference sequence). CDR3 sequence: CASSLGTSGTYEQYF. The CDR3 DNA reads TGTGCCAGCAGCTTGGGGACTAGCGGGACCTACGAGCAGTACTTC.

The chain joins TRBV6-5 to TRBJ2-7; 8 bases map to TRBD1. Trimming removed 6 bases from V and 1 base from J; junction bases left unmatched: 8. The CDR3 consists of 15 residues. CDR1 is MNHEY, CDR2 SVGAGI, per germline. CDR3 coding DNA: TGTGCCAGCAGAACGGCTACAGGGGGGTCCTACGAGCAGTACTTC. Its protein is CASRTATGGSYEQYF.

The genes are TRBV9 and TRBJ2-1; 9 bases line up with TRBD2. The J segment lost 3 bases and the V segment lost 0 bases, leaving 4 bases of the junction unmatched. Germline loops: CDR1 SGDLS, CDR2 YYNGEE. The CDR3 sequence is 16 residues long. The DNA of the CDR3 is TGTGCCAGCAGCGTAGTTAGCGGGAGAAACTACAATGAGCAGTTCTTC. It encodes CASSVVSGRNYNEQFF.

This chain joins TRBV2 and TRBJ2-2; 9 nucleotides agree with TRBD1. V dropped 5 bases and J dropped 4; count of bases not matched to a gene: 8. This CDR3 contains 16 residues. Germline loops: CDR1 SNHLY, CDR2 FYNNEI. The CDR3 here is CASSLQGARGTGELFF. Written as DNA, the CDR3 is TGTGCCAGCAGTCTACAGGGGGCGCGTGGCACCGGGGAGCTGTTTTTT. The whole variable domain, filled in from reference TRBV2 and TRBJ2-2, reads EPEVTQTPSHQVTQMGQEVILRCVPISNHLYFYWYRQILGQKVEFLVSFYNNEISEKSEIFDDQFSVERPDGSNFTLKIRSTKLEDSAMYFCASSLQGARGTGELFFGEGSRLTVL.

J is TRBJ2-5 and V is TRBV30; maybe TRBD2 (6 bases). The V end lost 3 bases, the J end lost 3 bases, and 17 bases lay between the germline ends. The CDR3 has 15 residues. Germline lookup yields CDR1 GTSNPN and CDR2 SVGIG (reference sequence). The CDR3 region has the DNA TGTGCCTGGAGGGGCTGGAGAAGGAGGGAAGAGACCCAGTACTTC. Encoded protein: CAWRGWRRREETQYF.

This chain links TRBV5-5 with TRBJ2-1, with D unclear. This CDR3 has 14 residues. V was clipped by 4 bases and J by 7 bases, with 15 bases between them. CDR1 and CDR2 from the germline V gene are SGHKS and YYEKEE (reference sequence). The CDR3 loop is CASSGIRGENEQFF. CDR3 nucleotides: TGTGCCAGCAGCGGAATCCGCGGAGAAAATGAGCAGTTCTTC.

The chain combines TRBV6-6 with TRBJ2-5; TRBD2 matches 8 bases. From germline, CDR1 is MNHNY and CDR2 SVGAGI (reference sequence). J was trimmed by 1 base and V by 7 bases; bases with no gene match: 5. There are 14 residues in the CDR3. CDR3 in DNA: TGTGCCAGCAACCCCGGGACTAGCCAAGAGACCCAGTACTTC. This translates into CASNPGTSQETQYF.

This chain links TRBV18 with TRBJ2-7, with D possibly TRBD1 on 5 matching bases. CDR1 and CDR2 from the germline V gene are KGHSH and LQKENI. The CDR3 runs to 13 residues. V was trimmed by 2 bases and J by 3 bases, leaving 8 bases between them. The CDR3 protein is CASSPSQGYEQYF. The CDR3 DNA sequence: TGTGCCAGCTCACCATCGCAGGGCTACGAGCAGTACTTC. The full variable domain, completed using reference TRBV18 and TRBJ2-7, is NAGVMQNPRHLVRRRGQEARLRCSPMKGHSHVYWYRQLPEEGLKFMVYLQKENIIDESGMPKERFSAEFPKEGPSILRIQQVVRGDSAAYFCASSPSQGYEQYFGPGTRLTVT.